This T cell receptor (beta chain) is from a study of a mutant IDH1 vaccine in newly diagnosed glioma. Study-level background: Following radiotherapy alone, or alongside temozolomide cycles, vaccination was started after an interval of 4-6 weeks.

General study results and limits: The study observed vaccine-induced immune responses in 85% to 95% of patients.

The time point here: week 11, during vaccination. Doses comprised 300 ug of mutant IDH1 20-mer peptide each, plus topical imiquimod. Every donor had a new WHO grade 3 or 4 astrocytoma that was IDH1-mutant, with loss of nuclear ATRX. Repertoires were generated with immunoSEQ multiplex PCR, while TCRdb's copy carries only in-frame clones and drops some. The sample lists some 60,000 clones; roughly four fifths were seen once. Notes on this clone: Its antigen remains unidentified.

This clonotype was obtained from a man aged 25 to 45 with glioma. The sequencing here drew on PBMCs, taken from a glioma patient whose treatment included an IDH1 peptide vaccine.

This CDR3 reads CASTKSGGSYEQYF. The CDR3 DNA follows: TGTGCCAGCACCAAATCAGGCGGCTCCTACGAGCAGTACTTC. V gene TRBV7-9 combines with J gene TRBJ2-7; D unclear. The germline gives CDR1 SEHNR, CDR2 FQNEAQ (reference sequence). The germline V and J ends were trimmed by 7 bases and 0 bases, with 13 bases remaining between them. CDR3 size: 14 residues.